This T cell receptor (beta chain) was documented in a study of shared clonotypes between healthy human individuals. The overall study: Used for every donor were three CD4 naive, three CD4 memory, two CD8 naive and one CD8 memory plate.

The donors, healthy adults who were HIV-negative, had experienced no recent acute infections or vaccinations. Germline V gene data show CDR1 as SGHAT and CDR2 as FQNNGV. This CDR3 spans 16 amino acids. The V gene lost 4 bases and the J gene lost 5 bases, with 20 bases spanning the gap. Assay runs were performed at deep level. Genomic DNA of every subset was divided equally among multiple immunoSEQ plates. Clones were sequenced by immunoSEQ multiplex PCR, and TCRdb holds only the in-frame ones, with some missing. Among over a million clones listed, roughly 96% were seen once. The sequencing sample was made of naive CD4+ T cells sorted from blood. Subset specified: CD45RA+ positively selected. This TCR was recovered from a man between 25 and 39 years old in good health. The V and J genes are TRBV11-2 and TRBJ2-5, with D perhaps being TRBD1 or TRBD2 (7 bases each). The CDR3 is CASSWSTGRVRETQYF. CDR3 bases: TGTGCCAGCAGCTGGTCGACAGGGAGGGTCAGGGAGACCCAGTACTTC.